Sequencing of this T cell receptor beta chain was carried out in a study of PD-1 blockade in classical Hodgkin lymphoma. Study-level points and caveats: Repertoire differences have undefined causes, possibly disease activity or prior therapy. As was reported, newly diagnosed patients showed lower baseline TCR diversity than healthy donors did.

As regards this clone: Its matching antigen is unknown.

Profiled with immunoSEQ multiplex PCR; TCRdb holds only in-frame clones, not every one. The table lists roughly 86,000 clones, approximately 86% of them singletons. Germline CDR1 is MNHNY and CDR2 is SVGAGI (reference sequence). CDR3 length equals 15 residues. The V and J ends lost 8 bases and 2 bases respectively, with 19 bases between them. Time point indicated: cycle 4 day 1 (C4D1), after six to seven weeks of nivolumab. Brentuximab vedotin exposure varied, and every patient relapsed after autologous stem cell transplantation. The chain joins TRBV6-6 to TRBJ2-7, with D possibly being TRBD2 (6 bases). Sequencing used peripheral blood mononuclear cells (PBMCs), obtained before the fourth cycle of nivolumab. The receptor's source is a human donor with classical Hodgkin lymphoma. DNA of the CDR3: TGTGCCAGCGCAGGGACTCCTCTAACTCCCTACGAGCAGTACTTC. It encodes CASAGTPLTPYEQYF.